One and the same sample provided the 15 T cell receptor beta chains below, sequenced in a study of blood T cells in healthy people across ages. PCR was performed a second time for about 6 to 11 cycles using a sample-barcoded 5' primer and a J-beta primer mix. One entry per CDR3 protein, called by TCRdb with MiXCR from the 5' RACE reads. The sample has 1.5 million to 1.9 million distinct CDR3 sequences, roughly 43% seen once; the top ten hold about 4%. Material for sequencing was blood. These receptors were collected from a woman aged 18-35 years in good health.

V and J are TRBV12-3 or TRBV12-4 and TRBJ2-5, with D possibly matching TRBD2 (5 bases). The CDR3 is 14 residues long. Trimming left V 9 bases short and J 11 bases short, with 25 bases between. CDR3 nucleotides: TGTGCCAGTAGCCCTAGCTCCGCCTACAATGAGCAGTACTTC. Encoded protein: CASSPSSAYNEQYF.

J is TRBJ1-2 and V is TRBV20-1; D uncertain. Trimming pared 0 bases from V and 4 bases from J, leaving 6 bases between. This CDR3 is 12 amino acids long. CDR1 DFQATT and CDR2 SNEGSKA come from the germline V gene (reference sequence). CDR3 loop: CSARDPLYGYTF. The CDR3, as DNA: TGCAGTGCTAGAGATCCTCTCTATGGCTACACCTTC.

The V call is TRBV7-3, the J call TRBJ2-3; D perhaps matches TRBD2 (5 bases). The CDR3 totals 19 residues. V lost 7 bases to trimming and J lost 0 bases, with 26 bases between them. The germline CDR1 and CDR2 sequences are SGHTA and FQGTGA. The CDR3 sequence is CASTERVFGRSSSTDTQYF. The CDR3 DNA follows: TGTGCCAGCACGGAGAGGGTTTTCGGCCGTTCCTCTAGCACAGATACGCAGTATTTT. The whole variable domain, filled in from reference TRBV7-3 and TRBJ2-3, reads GAGVSQTPSNKVTEKGKYVELRCDPISGHTALYWYRQSLGQGPEFLIYFQGTGAADDSGLPNDRFFAVRPEGSVSTLKIQRTERGDSAVYLCASTERVFGRSSSTDTQYFGPGTRLTVL.

This clonotype was counted between two and nine times. This rearrangement joins TRBV11-2 to TRBJ2-7; D unresolved. This CDR3 region has 13 residues. Germline CDR1 is SGHAT and CDR2 is FQNNGV. V lost 2 bases and J lost 12, with 17 bases in between. The chain's CDR3 is CASSLSRSDGGYF. CDR3 DNA sequence: TGTGCCAGCAGCTTATCTAGGTCGGACGGCGGGTACTTC.

This clonotype has only a few counts. DNA of the CDR3: TGCGCCAGCAGCCAAGGACCGAGGGGGACTAATGAAAAACTGTTTTTT. Translated: CASSQGPRGTNEKLFF. This rearrangement joins TRBV4-3 to TRBJ1-4, with a possible D match to TRBD1 (6 bases). The CDR3 length is 16 residues. V was cut by 1 base and J by 2 bases, with 11 bases left in between. The germline V gene encodes CDR1 LGHNA and CDR2 YSLEER.

The chain employs TRBV5-1 and TRBJ2-4; unclear D gene. The germline V gene encodes CDR1 SGHRS and CDR2 YFSETQ. Trimming removed 0 bases from V and 12 bases from J, with 13 bases in between. This CDR3 has 13 residues. The CDR3 region is CASSLVGQYNQYF. CDR3 in DNA: TGCGCCAGCAGCTTGGTTGGGCAGTACAATCAGTACTTC.

Only a few counts were recorded for this clonotype. The chain combines TRBV7-2 with TRBJ2-1, with D perhaps matching TRBD1 (5 bases). Germline-derived CDR1 and CDR2 are SGHTA and FQGNSA. CDR3 length equals 17 residues. Trimming pared 3 bases from V and 4 bases from J, leaving 19 bases between. The CDR3 DNA reads TGTGCCAGCAGCTTTAGAACAGGCAGAGATGTTTACAATGAGCAGTTCTTC. Translated: CASSFRTGRDVYNEQFF.

V usage is TRBV7-9 and J usage is TRBJ2-4, with D perhaps matching TRBD2 (5 bases). This CDR3 region has 18 residues. Germline loops: CDR1 SEHNR, CDR2 FQNEAQ (reference sequence). The V end was cut by 1 base, the J end by 1 base, with 17 bases between. The DNA of the CDR3 is TGTGCCAGCAGCTTAGGACCTCCATTGGGAGTCGCCAAAAACATTCAGTACTTC. Its protein product is CASSLGPPLGVAKNIQYF.

The chain links TRBV29-1 to TRBJ1-1; 8 positions agree with TRBD1. V lost 6 bases to trimming and J lost 4 bases; unmatched junction nucleotides: 13. The CDR3 extends over 15 amino acids. Germline lookup yields CDR1 SQVTM and CDR2 ANQGSEA. This CDR3 reads CSVARQGALGTEAFF. DNA of the CDR3: TGCAGCGTCGCGAGGCAGGGGGCGTTGGGCACTGAAGCTTTCTTT.

The chain employs TRBV27 and TRBJ1-2; D is unclear. Germline-derived CDR1 and CDR2 are MNHEY and SMNVEV (reference sequence). V lost 6 bases, J lost 7 bases, and 12 bases lay in between. The CDR3 covers 12 residues. The CDR3 DNA reads TGTGCCAGCAGCTACATCGGTGGTGGCTACACCTTC. This codes for CASSYIGGGYTF.

CDR3 in DNA: TGTGCCAGCAGCTTAGCAACAGCGAACACTGAAGCTTTCTTT. It specifies CASSLATANTEAFF. This chain links TRBV5-5 with TRBJ1-1; D is undetermined. The CDR3 extends over 14 amino acids. From germline, CDR1 is SGHKS and CDR2 YYEKEE (reference sequence). V was shortened by 2 bases and J by 1 base, with 9 bases between the two germline ends.

In its sample, this clonotype was seen many times. The chain has TRBV20-1 and TRBJ2-2, with 13 bases lining up with TRBD2. The ends lost 1 base at V and 3 bases at J; junction bases unmatched: 2. The CDR3 is made up of 16 amino acids. Per germline, CDR1 DFQATT and CDR2 SNEGSKA (reference sequence). The CDR3 loop is CSARGLAGGDTGELFF. CDR3 bases: TGCAGTGCTAGAGGACTAGCGGGGGGTGACACCGGGGAGCTGTTTTTT.

This clonotype appeared a few times. This chain joins TRBV3-1 and TRBJ1-2, with D perhaps matching TRBD1 (5 bases). The CDR3 is 14 residues long. V gave up 4 bases and J gave up 4 bases, with 13 bases separating them. Germline V gives CDR1 LGHDT, CDR2 YNNKEL (reference sequence). CDR3 sequence: CASSPSAGVYGYTF. For the CDR3, the DNA is TGTGCCAGCAGCCCCTCGGCGGGGGTCTATGGCTACACCTTC.

This clonotype was seen a few times. The CDR3 loop reads CASSASVTYNEQFF. The DNA of the CDR3 is TGTGCCAGCAGCGCTAGCGTAACCTACAATGAGCAGTTCTTC. The gene calls are TRBV7-2 and TRBJ2-1, with D possibly matching TRBD2 (6 bases). This CDR3 has 14 amino acids. Germline V gives CDR1 SGHTA, CDR2 FQGNSA. Trimming stripped 5 bases from V and 2 bases from J, with 10 bases between. Filled out from reference TRBV7-2 and TRBJ2-1, the complete variable domain reads GAGVSQSPSNKVTEKGKDVELRCDPISGHTALYWYRQSLGQGLEFLIYFQGNSAPDKSGLPSDRFSAERTGGSVSTLTIQRTQQEDSAVYLCASSASVTYNEQFFGPGTRLTVL.

V is TRBV4-3 and J is TRBJ1-4; the D is unclear. The CDR3 sequence is 15 residues long. Germline CDR1 and CDR2: LGHNA and YSLEER. The V and J ends lost 2 bases and 0 bases respectively, with 7 bases between them. Here the CDR3 DNA reads TGCGCCAGCAGCCAACTAACCTCAACTAATGAAAAACTGTTTTTT. Protein: CASSQLTSTNEKLFF.